This T cell receptor (beta chain) was profiled in a study of tumor and adjacent non-tumor tissue in lung cancer (dated by TCRdb to the late 2010s). With regard to the full study: Of the cohort, around 12 patients had adenocarcinoma, 2 had squamous cell carcinoma and 1 had small cell lung cancer. The 15 or so patients were aged roughly 30 to 80 years, included about ten men and 5 women, and had TNM stage I to III disease. Bulk TCRbeta repertoires were compared between lung tumor tissue and matched distant non-tumor lung tissue obtained from more than 12 lung cancer patients. For each patient, one tumor sample and one normal lung sample were taken, giving approximately 30 paired specimens that underwent TCRbeta CDR3 sequencing. Sequencing generated a total of about 130,000,000 productive TCRbeta reads, averaging about 4.17 million reads per sample. What the authors observed across the whole study: Only approximately 14 patients were included in the cohort, and the need for larger samples and more detailed clinical data was noted by the authors. The methods do not name the sequencing platform or mention unique molecular identifiers. Because peripheral blood was not sequenced, blood TCRbeta repertoires in the lung cancer patients of the study were not examined. Tumor tissue showed significantly higher TCR diversity (inverse Simpson) than normal lung tissue, at around 450 vs 150 (P = 0.0075, Mann-Whitney U test). Significantly higher TCR diversity was found in younger patients, and higher tumor TCR diversity was associated with shorter overall and disease-free survival. In normal lung, the top 100 clones accounted for a significantly larger cumulative share of the repertoire than in tumor tissue.

With respect to this clonotype: There is no known antigen for this receptor. At one end, the junction sequence differs from germline, possibly due to a read error.

RNA was isolated from bulk, unsorted tissue, and RNA quality was assessed with a NanoDrop ND-1000 and an Agilent 2100. Distant non-tumor tissue taken more than 3 cm from the tumor edge was used as the normal lung sample. All donors had newly diagnosed lung cancer, had not received prior chemotherapy, and were admitted for thoracic surgery in China between August and November 2014. Patients who had received previous radiotherapy or chemotherapy, or who had another concurrent cancer, were excluded from the study. Surgical tissue pieces of roughly 1-2 cm3 were preserved in RNAlater solution and were kept at -80 degrees C until use. Library creation used multiplex PCR. Sequenced using an Illumina HiSeq 2500. TCRbeta libraries were built by three rounds of nested PCR using primers (Table S4), following protocols modified from ARM-PCR. Before sequencing, PCR products in the 200-500 bp range were cut out of the gel and cleaned up using the QIAquick gel extraction kit. The published analysis was carried out like this. Trimmomatic was used to clean the reads, FLASH merged the cleaned reads into complete CDR3 sequences, and MiTCR assigned the sequences to V(D)J germline segments. Clonal diversity was computed as the inverse Simpson's index with VDJtools. In-frame sequences lacking a premature stop codon were counted as productive reads. The public reads were run again by TCRdb, first through fastp at Q25 and then through MiXCR, and only productive beta chains were kept. Records with the same CDR3 protein are collapsed into one entry carrying the most frequent genes and DNA. The authors' filters were not applied to this entry. In all, the sample holds around 99,000 distinct CDR3 sequences, and about 61% of those were seen once. The ten most abundant clones make up under 20% of the sample.

Input material: distant non-tumor lung tissue. The receptor was isolated from a man aged 55-75 years with non-small cell lung cancer.

The CDR3 here reads CASSLEGTVKTEAFF. The nucleotide sequence is given as TGCGCCAGCAGCTTAGAAGGGACGGTGAAGACTGAAGCTTTCTTT. The receptor chain draws on TRBV11-3 and TRBJ1-1; matching of 5 bases hints at TRBD1 as the D gene. From its cysteine to its phenylalanine, the CDR3 spans 15 amino acids. Just CDR3 DNA is preserved here, 45 bases in frame from base 1. Reading the germline V gene gives CDR1 SGHNT and CDR2 YENEEA.